Below, 20 T cell receptor beta chains from the same sample are listed, as sequenced in a study of blood T cell repertoires in COVID-19. The method was immunoSEQ multiplex PCR; TCRdb's version includes in-frame clones alone and lacks a portion of them. The sample consists of fewer than 400,000 clones, 85% of them appearing once. Material for sequencing was PBMCs or T cells enriched from blood (not recorded which). These TCRs come from a woman aged 25 to 45 who had been exposed to COVID-19.

The chain combines TRBV19 with TRBJ2-1; the match to TRBD2 covers 9 bases. The CDR3 loop spans 14 amino acids. The germline V gene encodes CDR1 LNHDA and CDR2 SQIVND (reference sequence). J was trimmed by 4 bases and V by 3 bases; bases with no gene match: 1. The CDR3 reads CASSMTSGYNEQFF. The CDR3 DNA is TGTGCCAGTAGTATGACTAGCGGATACAATGAGCAGTTCTTC.

This CDR3 reads CASSLSTGEDYGYTF. CDR3 coding DNA: TGCGCCAGCAGCTTGAGTACAGGGGAGGACTATGGCTACACCTTC. The chain carries TRBV5-1 and TRBJ1-2, with 7 bases lining up with TRBD1. Trimming removed 1 base from V and 3 bases from J; junction bases left unmatched: 6. Germline CDR1 reads SGHRS; CDR2 reads YFSETQ. The CDR3 consists of 15 residues. Full variable domain (outside the CDR3, taken from reference TRBV5-1 and TRBJ1-2): KAGVTQTPRYLIKTRGQQVTLSCSPISGHRSVSWYQQTPGQGLQFLFEYFSETQRNKGNFPGRFSGRQFSNSRSEMNVSTLELGDSALYLCASSLSTGEDYGYTFGSGTRLTVV.

V usage is TRBV19 and J usage is TRBJ2-3; D possibly corresponds to TRBD1 (5 bases). The V gene's germline CDR1 is LNHDA and CDR2 SQIVND (reference sequence). This CDR3 is built from 14 residues. The germline V and J ends were trimmed by 8 bases and 2 bases, with 14 bases remaining between them. The CDR3 is CASSQGLYTDTQYF. CDR3 nucleotide sequence: TGTGCCAGTTCTCAGGGCCTTTACACAGATACGCAGTATTTT.

This clone appeared a single time. This same CDR3 is encoded by further DNA sequences in the sample. The chain is built from TRBV19 and TRBJ2-5, with TRBD1 matching over 7 bases. The germline gives CDR1 LNHDA, CDR2 SQIVND (reference sequence). V trimming: 1 base; J trimming: 1 base; junction bases outside the gene matches: 3. The CDR3 has 15 residues. The CDR3 sequence: CASSIARDSQETQYF. DNA for the CDR3: TGTGCCAGTAGTATAGCCCGGGACAGCCAAGAGACCCAGTACTTC.

The chain is built from TRBV4-1 and TRBJ1-4, with unresolved D. CDR3 length: 12 amino acids. CDR1 and CDR2 from the germline V gene are MGHRA and YSYEKL. V lost 4 bases and J lost 8, with 8 bases in between. The CDR3 nucleotides read TGCGCCAGCAGCCCATCCGGGGAAAAACTGTTTTTT. This translates into CASSPSGEKLFF.

The CDR3 nucleotides are TGTGCCAGCAGCGTAGAATCGGGGGGGAGCACAGATACGCAGTATTTT. It translates to CASSVESGGSTDTQYF. The V and J genes are TRBV9 and TRBJ2-3, with 8 bases that match TRBD2. From germline, CDR1 is SGDLS and CDR2 YYNGEE. The V segment lost 0 bases and the J segment 0 bases; nucleotides outside the gene matches: 3. The CDR3 spans 16 residues. The whole variable domain, filled in from reference TRBV9 and TRBJ2-3, reads DSGVTQTPKHLITATGQRVTLRCSPRSGDLSVYWYQQSLDQGLQFLIQYYNGEERAKGNILERFSAQQFPDLHSELNLSSLELGDSALYFCASSVESGGSTDTQYFGPGTRLTVL.

The chain couples TRBV27 to TRBJ2-1, with unresolved D. The CDR3 totals 17 residues. Germline V lookup: CDR1 MNHEY, CDR2 SMNVEV (reference sequence). Trimming shortened V by 3 bases and J by 3 bases, and 18 bases separated the two germline ends. CDR3 DNA sequence: TGTGCCAGCAGTTTTCTCCCCGTTTTGGCGGACTACAATGAGCAGTTCTTC. Translated, it gives CASSFLPVLADYNEQFF.

The genes are TRBV6-1 and TRBJ1-1, with 8 bases matching TRBD1. The trim removed 4 bases at V and 5 bases at J, leaving 12 bases unmatched. The CDR3 has 16 residues. Germline values: CDR1 MNHNS, CDR2 SASEGT. The CDR3 sequence: CASSGGQGGWRTEAFF. CDR3 DNA sequence: TGTGCCAGCAGTGGAGGACAGGGAGGGTGGAGGACTGAAGCTTTCTTT.

This chain uses TRBV7-3 with TRBJ1-1; 9 bases map to TRBD1. The CDR3 loop spans 15 amino acids. Germline CDR1 and CDR2: SGHTA and FQGTGA. V lost 6 bases, J lost 1 base, and 6 bases stayed unmatched. The CDR3 DNA reads as TGTGCCAGCAGTTTACAGGGGGCTGGGAACACTGAAGCTTTCTTT. Protein sequence: CASSLQGAGNTEAFF. The variable domain in full, completed from reference TRBV7-3 and TRBJ1-1, reads GAGVSQTPSNKVTEKGKYVELRCDPISGHTALYWYRQSLGQGPEFLIYFQGTGAADDSGLPNDRFFAVRPEGSVSTLKIQRTERGDSAVYLCASSLQGAGNTEAFFGQGTRLTVV.

The J gene is TRBJ1-2, the V gene TRBV27, with 11 bases identical to TRBD1. Germline V gene sequence: CDR1 MNHEY, CDR2 SMNVEV (reference sequence). The J segment lost 5 bases and the V segment lost 3 bases, leaving 2 bases of the junction unmatched. The CDR3 is 14 amino acids. CDR3 in amino acids: CASSLDRGHYGYTF. DNA for the CDR3: TGTGCCAGCAGTTTGGACAGGGGGCATTATGGCTACACCTTC.

The chain uses TRBV28 and TRBJ2-7; the match to TRBD1 covers 7 bases. With 7 bases clipped from V and 4 bases from J, the junction kept 13 bases outside the gene matches. CDR3 size: 15 residues. Germline V gene sequence: CDR1 MDHEN, CDR2 SYDVKM. CDR3 in DNA: TGTGCCAGCATCAAGGCCCCGGGACAGTCGTACGAGCAGTACTTC. Its protein product is CASIKAPGQSYEQYF.

The chain recombines TRBV10-2 with TRBJ1-5; no clear D gene. CDR3 size: 15 residues. The V end lost 1 base, the J end lost 0 bases, and 7 bases lay between the germline ends. Germline assignment: CDR1 WSHSY and CDR2 SAAADI. The CDR3 sequence is CASSELQFSNQPQHF. The CDR3 DNA follows: TGCGCCAGCAGTGAGTTGCAGTTTAGCAATCAGCCCCAGCATTTT.

The CDR3 region has the DNA TGTGCCAGCAGTTCTAGCGGCGCCCAACACGAGCAGTACTTC. Its protein is CASSSSGAQHEQYF. The chain is built from TRBV28 and TRBJ2-7, with 7 positions matching TRBD2. In germline, CDR1 is MDHEN, CDR2 SYDVKM. This CDR3 contains 14 residues. The ends lost 4 bases at V and 5 bases at J; junction bases unmatched: 8.

The chain combines TRBV28 with TRBJ2-7; 8 bases agree with TRBD2. V gave up 5 bases and J gave up 3 bases; unmatched junction bases: 12. This CDR3 has 16 residues. Germline CDR1 is MDHEN and CDR2 is SYDVKM. CDR3 nucleotide sequence: TGTGCCAGCAGTCCCCTGCTAGCGGGTGAAAACTACGAGCAGTACTTC. Its protein product is CASSPLLAGENYEQYF. Full variable domain (outside the CDR3, taken from reference TRBV28 and TRBJ2-7): DVKVTQSSRYLVKRTGEKVFLECVQDMDHENMFWYRQDPGLGLRLIYFSYDVKMKEKGDIPEGYSVSREKKERFSLILESASTNQTSMYLCASSPLLAGENYEQYFGPGTRLTVT.

The CDR3 sequence: CASSIDGLAKNIQYF. DNA for the CDR3: TGTGCCAGTAGTATCGACGGGTTAGCCAAAAACATTCAGTACTTC. The rearrangement uses TRBV19 and TRBJ2-4; D is unclear. This CDR3 region has 15 residues. CDR1 and CDR2 from the germline V gene are LNHDA and SQIVND (reference sequence). Trimming stripped 3 bases from V and 0 bases from J, with 9 bases between.

This clone was seen once. V gene TRBV19 combines with J gene TRBJ1-2; 7 bases are a match to TRBD1. Germline values: CDR1 LNHDA, CDR2 SQIVND (reference sequence). With V trimmed by 7 bases and J by 2 bases, 16 bases remained unmatched. The CDR3 is 17 residues long. The CDR3 DNA sequence: TGTGCCAGTAACCCACAGGGGTTAGTACGAGTAAACTATGGCTACACCTTC. Amino acids: CASNPQGLVRVNYGYTF.

The rearrangement uses TRBV6-6 and TRBJ2-7; tentatively, D is TRBD1 (5 bases). Germline loops: CDR1 MNHNY, CDR2 SVGAGI (reference sequence). The CDR3 is 12 amino acids. V lost 2 bases and J 4 bases, leaving 6 bases between the germline ends. The CDR3 loop is CASSYAGYEQYF. The CDR3 nucleotides are TGTGCCAGCAGTTACGCAGGGTACGAGCAGTACTTC.

V and J are TRBV5-4 and TRBJ1-4; 7 bases are shared with TRBD1. This CDR3 has 17 amino acids. V trimming: 6 bases; J trimming: 1 base; junction bases outside the gene matches: 12. Germline V gene data show CDR1 as SGHNT and CDR2 as YYREEE (reference sequence). Here the CDR3 reads CASTSRDSRGTNEKLFF. The DNA of the CDR3 is TGTGCCAGCACTTCCCGGGACAGCAGAGGAACTAATGAAAAACTGTTTTTT.

This sequence joins TRBV7-2 and TRBJ2-5, with TRBD1 matching over 9 bases. With 5 bases clipped from V and 7 bases from J, the junction kept 8 bases outside the gene matches. Germline CDR1 is SGHTA and CDR2 is FQGNSA. The CDR3 runs 14 residues. CDR3 amino acids: CASSPDRGSVTQYF. The CDR3 DNA follows: TGTGCCAGCAGCCCGGACAGGGGCTCGGTGACCCAGTACTTC.

The rearrangement uses TRBV5-1 and TRBJ1-2; 11 bases line up with TRBD1. Germline-derived CDR1 and CDR2 are SGHRS and YFSETQ. The CDR3 sequence is 15 residues long. The V segment lost 5 bases and the J segment 5 bases; nucleotides outside the gene matches: 8. CDR3 protein: CASSSGQGARYGYTF. The CDR3 DNA follows: TGCGCCAGCAGTTCAGGACAGGGGGCTCGATATGGCTACACCTTC.